This TCR beta chain is drawn from a study of blood T cells in healthy people across ages. A J-beta primer mix and a sample-barcoded 5' primer were used in a second PCR of about 7 to 11 cycles. Each of the cDNA molecules was tagged by a template-switch adaptor with 12 random nucleotides. TCRdb itself ran the 5' RACE reads through MiXCR, one entry per CDR3 protein. The sample holds about 1.7 million distinct CDR3 sequences, 28% seen once. Donors each provided roughly 11 milliliters of peripheral blood. On this clonotype: No antigen is known for it.

Study results and limitations: In long-lived donors, naive CD4+ cell counts and diversity exceeded those of aged donors.

Trimming removed 4 bases from V and 8 bases from J; junction bases left unmatched: 13. Germline CDR1 and CDR2: SGHAT and FQNNGV. CDR3 size: 15 residues. The rearrangement links TRBV11-2 to TRBJ1-2; the match to TRBD1 covers 7 bases. Sequencing used blood. The origin of this receptor is a young woman in good health. CDR3 sequence: CASSSRTGIGGGYTF. The CDR3 DNA reads as TGTGCCAGCAGCTCTAGGACAGGCATTGGAGGGGGCTACACCTTC.